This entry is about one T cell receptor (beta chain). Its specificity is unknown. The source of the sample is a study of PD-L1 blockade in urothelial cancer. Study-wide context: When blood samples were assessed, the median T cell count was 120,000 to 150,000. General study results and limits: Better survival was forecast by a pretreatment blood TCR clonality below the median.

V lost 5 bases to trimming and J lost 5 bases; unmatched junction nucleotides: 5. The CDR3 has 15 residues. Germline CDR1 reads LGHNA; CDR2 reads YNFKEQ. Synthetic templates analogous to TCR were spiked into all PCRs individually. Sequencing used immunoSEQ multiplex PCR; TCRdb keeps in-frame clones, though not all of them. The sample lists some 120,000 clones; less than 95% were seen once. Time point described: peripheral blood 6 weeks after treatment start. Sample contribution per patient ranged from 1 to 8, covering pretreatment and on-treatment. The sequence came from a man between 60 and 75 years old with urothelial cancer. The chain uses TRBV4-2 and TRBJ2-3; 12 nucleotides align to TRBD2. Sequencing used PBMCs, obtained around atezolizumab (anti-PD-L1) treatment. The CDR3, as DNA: TGTGCCAGCAGCGCCACTAGCGGGGGGTTAGATACGCAGTATTTT. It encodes CASSATSGGLDTQYF.